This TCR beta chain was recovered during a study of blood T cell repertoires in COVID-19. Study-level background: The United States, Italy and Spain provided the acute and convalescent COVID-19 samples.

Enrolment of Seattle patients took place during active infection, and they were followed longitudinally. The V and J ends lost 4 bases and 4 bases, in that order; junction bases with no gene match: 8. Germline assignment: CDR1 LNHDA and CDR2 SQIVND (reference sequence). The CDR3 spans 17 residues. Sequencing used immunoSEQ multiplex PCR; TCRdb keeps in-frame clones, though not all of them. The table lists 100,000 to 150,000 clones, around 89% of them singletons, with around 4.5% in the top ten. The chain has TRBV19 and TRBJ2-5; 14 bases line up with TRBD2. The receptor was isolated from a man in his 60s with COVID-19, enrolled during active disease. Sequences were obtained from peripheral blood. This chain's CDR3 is CASSNRTSGGLTETQYF. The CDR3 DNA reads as TGTGCCAGTAGTAACAGGACTAGCGGGGGGTTGACAGAGACCCAGTACTTC.